The 19 T cell receptor beta chains presented below share a single source sample, sequenced in a study of cytomegalovirus exposure and HLA in healthy donors. The PCR contained 60 Vbeta and 13 Jbeta primers. Data came from immunoSEQ multiplex PCR; TCRdb stores just in-frame clones and leaves some out. The sample includes 130,000 or so clones, roughly three quarters seen only once; the top ten take over 0.9%. Sequencing was performed on PBMCs. These TCRs come from a woman in her fifties or sixties in good health and CMV-seronegative.

The chain has TRBV19 and TRBJ1-1, with D tentatively TRBD1 (5 bases). CDR1 is LNHDA and CDR2 is SQIVND in the germline V gene (reference sequence). Trimming shortened V by 4 bases and J by 1 base, and 13 bases separated the two germline ends. The CDR3 is 15 residues long. Here the CDR3 reads CASSTSQGSNTEAFF. The CDR3 bases are TGTGCCAGTAGTACCTCCCAGGGTTCGAACACTGAAGCTTTCTTT.

As DNA, the CDR3 is TGCGCCAGCAGCAGGGGACAGGGGCCTTCCTACGAGCAGTACTTC. It is translated as CASSRGQGPSYEQYF. The chain has TRBV5-1 and TRBJ2-5; TRBD1 matches at 10 bases. The end of the DNA fits TRBJ2-7 better, so the J call may be wrong. This CDR3 is built from 15 residues. The germline CDR1 and CDR2 sequences are SGHRS and YFSETQ.

The chain uses TRBV28 and TRBJ1-4; 7 bases are a match to TRBD1. Looked up from germline, CDR1 is MDHEN and CDR2 is SYDVKM. This CDR3 comprises 15 residues. The J segment lost 5 bases and the V segment lost 2 bases, leaving 5 bases of the junction unmatched. CDR3 loop: CASSLPTGRNEKLFF. CDR3 sequence (DNA): TGTGCCAGCAGTTTACCGACAGGGAGAAATGAAAAACTGTTTTTT.

The genes are TRBV7-9 and TRBJ2-7, with 8 positions matching TRBD1. CDR3 length: 15 residues. Germline V gene data show CDR1 as SEHNR and CDR2 as FQNEAQ (reference sequence). The V and J ends lost 5 bases and 1 base, in that order; junction bases with no gene match: 7. CDR3 coding DNA: TGTGCCAGCAGCCCTCGCTGGACAGGGTCCTACGAGCAGTACTTC. Amino acids: CASSPRWTGSYEQYF.

The chain links TRBV7-8 to TRBJ2-2; 8 nucleotides align to TRBD1. Germline V lookup: CDR1 SGHVS, CDR2 FQNEAQ. This CDR3 spans 15 amino acids. V shed 0 bases and J 7 bases; nucleotides not matched to a gene: 4. CDR3 nucleotides: TGTGCCAGCAGCTTAGCCACAGGGGGTATCGGGGAGCTGTTTTTT. Translating it yields CASSLATGGIGELFF. Full variable domain (remainder filled in from reference TRBV7-8 and TRBJ2-2): GAGVSQSPRYKVAKRGQDVALRCDPISGHVSLFWYQQALGQGPEFLTYFQNEAQLDKSGLPSDRFFAERPEGSVSTLKIQRTQQEDSAVYLCASSLATGGIGELFFGEGSRLTVL.

V gene TRBV28 combines with J gene TRBJ2-1, with TRBD2 matching over 9 bases. The CDR3 length is 16 residues. V was pared by 5 bases and J by 7 bases, with 12 bases of the junction left unmatched. The germline gives CDR1 MDHEN, CDR2 SYDVKM. CDR3 coding DNA: TGTGCCAGCAGTGGAGGGACTAGCCGGACGTGGAATGAGCAGTTCTTC. Protein product: CASSGGTSRTWNEQFF.

The V call is TRBV25-1, the J call TRBJ2-7, with TRBD1 matching over 8 bases. The CDR3 has 15 residues. V shed 4 bases and J 7 bases; nucleotides not matched to a gene: 12. CDR1 and CDR2 from the germline V gene are MGHDK and SYGVNS. For the CDR3, the DNA is TGTGCCAGCAGTGGAAGCAGGGGGCGGATTGGGGAGCAGTACTTC. Its translation: CASSGSRGRIGEQYF.

On this clone itself: Other DNA sequences in the sample encode the same CDR3. The genes are TRBV5-1 and TRBJ2-5; 7 bases fit TRBD2. This CDR3 spans 13 amino acids. CDR1 SGHRS and CDR2 YFSETQ come from the germline V gene. V lost 4 bases and J lost 2; bases outside the gene matches: 2. The CDR3 nucleotides are TGCGCCAGCAGCCTCGGGGGGCAAGAGACCCAGTACTTC. Amino acid sequence: CASSLGGQETQYF.

The V gene is TRBV5-5, the J gene TRBJ2-5; 8 nucleotides agree with TRBD1. Germline loops: CDR1 SGHKS, CDR2 YYEKEE (reference sequence). The CDR3 is 14 residues long. The ends lost 1 base at V and 5 bases at J; junction bases unmatched: 4. The CDR3 coding sequence is TGTGCCAGCAGCTTGAGTCCAGGGGGCGAGACCCAGTACTTC. Its protein is CASSLSPGGETQYF.

The chain is built from TRBV19 and TRBJ2-1; D gene ambiguous. Per germline, CDR1 LNHDA and CDR2 SQIVND (reference sequence). The CDR3 is 11 amino acids. Trimming cost V 5 bases and J 3 bases, with 2 bases left between them. The DNA of the CDR3 is TGTGCCAGTAGTTACTACAATGAGCAGTTCTTC. It is translated as CASSYYNEQFF.

V is TRBV29-1 and J is TRBJ2-7; TRBD2 matches at 14 bases. J gave up 5 bases and V 1 base, and 4 bases lay outside the gene matches. The CDR3 is made up of 15 amino acids. CDR1 is SQVTM, CDR2 ANQGSEA, per germline. CDR3 nucleotides: TGCAGCGTTGAAGGGACTAGCGGGAGGCGTAACGAGCAGTACTTC. It yields the protein CSVEGTSGRRNEQYF.

This clone came up a few times. This chain joins TRBV5-4 and TRBJ2-5; 8 bases line up with TRBD1. Per germline, CDR1 SGHNT and CDR2 YYREEE (reference sequence). The CDR3 spans 14 residues. V lost 3 bases, J lost 5 bases, and 6 bases stayed unmatched. DNA of the CDR3: TGTGCCAGCAGCTCGGGACAGGCAGGGGAGACCCAGTACTTC. Translation: CASSSGQAGETQYF.

The chain has TRBV27 and TRBJ2-1; TRBD2 might be the D (5 bases). Trimming took off 6 bases at V and 0 bases at J, with 15 bases between the two ends. The germline CDR1 and CDR2 sequences are MNHEY and SMNVEV (reference sequence). The CDR3 sequence is 16 residues long. CDR3 coding DNA: TGTGCCAGCAGCCTGACGGTAGGGAGCTCCTACAATGAGCAGTTCTTC. Translating gives CASSLTVGSSYNEQFF.

This clone was observed a handful of times. The rearrangement links TRBV19 to TRBJ1-1; 10 bases align to TRBD1. Germline V gives CDR1 LNHDA, CDR2 SQIVND (reference sequence). Trimming removed 7 bases from V and 6 bases from J; junction bases left unmatched: 8. CDR3 length equals 14 residues. The CDR3 loop reads CASNRDRGLAEAFF. CDR3 bases: TGTGCCAGTAACCGGGACAGGGGTTTGGCTGAAGCTTTCTTT.

The V call is TRBV10-2, the J call TRBJ1-1; D remains unclear. Trimming removed 7 bases at V and 0 bases at J, with 9 bases between. Germline loops: CDR1 WSHSY, CDR2 SAAADI. The CDR3 sequence is 13 residues long. The CDR3 DNA sequence: TGCGCCAGCACCCGGGGTTTGAACACTGAAGCTTTCTTT. Translation gives CASTRGLNTEAFF.

This clone was recorded once. The V and J genes are TRBV5-1 and TRBJ1-2, with D hard to call. The CDR3 has 15 amino acids. CDR1 and CDR2 (germline): SGHRS, YFSETQ. Deletions cut 0 bases from V and 8 bases from J, with 17 bases between. The CDR3: CASSLDAGASGGYTF. The CDR3 DNA follows: TGCGCCAGCAGCTTGGACGCTGGAGCCTCGGGGGGCTACACCTTC.

This sequence joins TRBV7-8 and TRBJ1-4; the match to TRBD1 covers 8 bases. CDR3 size: 15 residues. The germline V gene has CDR1 SGHVS and CDR2 FQNEAQ. J lost 8 bases, V lost 1 base, and 6 bases had no gene match. CDR3 sequence: CASSLEQGAGEKLFF. The CDR3, as DNA: TGTGCCAGCAGCTTAGAGCAGGGGGCCGGAGAAAAACTGTTTTTT.

Here the CDR3 DNA reads TGTGCCAGCAGTTTACCTACCTCGGAGACCCAGTACTTC. Amino acids: CASSLPTSETQYF. The rearrangement links TRBV28 to TRBJ2-5, with unresolved D. Germline CDR1 MDHEN, CDR2 SYDVKM. Trimming pared 2 bases from V and 5 bases from J, leaving 9 bases between. This CDR3 is 13 amino acids long.

The chain is built from TRBV5-1 and TRBJ2-7; D perhaps matches TRBD2 (5 bases). CDR1 SGHRS and CDR2 YFSETQ come from the germline V gene. V was clipped by 1 base and J by 4 bases, with 15 bases between them. The CDR3 length is 15 residues. CDR3 sequence: CASSLLRAGSYEQYF. The CDR3 DNA follows: TGCGCCAGCAGCTTGCTTAGGGCTGGGAGTTACGAGCAGTACTTC.